This TCR beta chain was captured in a study of blood T cell repertoires in COVID-19 (dated by TCRdb to the early 2020s). Describing the broader study: The collaborator samples originated in the United States, Italy and Spain and spanned the acute and convalescent phases of COVID-19. The material from the prospective study consisted of cDNA or gDNA derived from T cells, B-cell-depleted T cells, or PBMCs. Deeply sampled blood TCRbeta repertoires from subjects exposed to, actively infected with, or recovered from COVID-19 were included in the dataset. The repertoires were released in a freely available public database meant as a resource for research on the immune response to SARS-CoV-2. The samples were drawn from the first 160 participants of the ongoing ImmuneRACE study and from 950 to 1,500 subjects provided by 6 global collaborators. Nearly every sample came with metadata listing a de-identified subject ID, COVID-19 status, age in years and sex. HLA class I and class II types, where available, came from metadata supplied by the sample provider rather than from assay-based typing.

TCRbeta CDR3 regions were amplified from genomic DNA by means of the immunoSEQ Assay, a bias-controlled multiplex PCR. On the authors' methods: The number of nucleated cells in each sample was estimated from the amplification of reference gene primers within the assay. To quantify the absolute abundance of each unique TCRbeta CDR3 rearrangement, sequence reads were collapsed and filtered. For each sample, productive Simpson clonality was calculated by taking the square root of Simpson's diversity index across productive rearrangements. The table was pulled from immuneACCESS by TCRdb, which kept in-frame rearrangements only. Such tables lose some clones; where checked, under half of the loss comes from unresolved V genes, and the rest has no known cause. D and trimming were read from the DNA, whereas the V and J calls and clone size are those reported in that table. This sample is represented by approximately 110,000 clones; more than 75% of them were singletons. The ten top clones hold 4% to 5% of the sample.

Concerning this clone: What antigen it recognizes has not been identified. Base-call qualities are not available, and no considerably larger clone is one nucleotide away.

Study-wide findings and limitations: How much clinical and demographic metadata was included differed by source and by participant, and the metadata was provided uncurated.

The collaborating institutions used their own protocols to collect whole blood in K2EDTA tubes. For TCRbeta analysis, collaborator samples were shipped as frozen whole blood, as isolated PBMCs, or as DNA extracted from either sample type. CDR1 and CDR2 were assigned from the germline V gene (reference sequence) as GTSNPN and SVGIG. Trimming removed 4 bases from V and 5 bases from J, leaving 17 bases between the germline ends. Its CDR3 holds 14 amino acids, cysteine through phenylalanine. Just CDR3 DNA is preserved here, 42 bases in frame from base 1. The TCR comes from a man aged 35-49 years with acute or convalescent COVID-19. This sequence uses TRBV30 and TRBJ1-1; TRBD1 could be the D gene, as 5 bases match. The sample was peripheral blood. CDR3 loop: CAWNWGGFGTEAFF. The sequence in DNA is TGTGCCTGGAACTGGGGGGGGTTCGGGACTGAAGCTTTCTTT.